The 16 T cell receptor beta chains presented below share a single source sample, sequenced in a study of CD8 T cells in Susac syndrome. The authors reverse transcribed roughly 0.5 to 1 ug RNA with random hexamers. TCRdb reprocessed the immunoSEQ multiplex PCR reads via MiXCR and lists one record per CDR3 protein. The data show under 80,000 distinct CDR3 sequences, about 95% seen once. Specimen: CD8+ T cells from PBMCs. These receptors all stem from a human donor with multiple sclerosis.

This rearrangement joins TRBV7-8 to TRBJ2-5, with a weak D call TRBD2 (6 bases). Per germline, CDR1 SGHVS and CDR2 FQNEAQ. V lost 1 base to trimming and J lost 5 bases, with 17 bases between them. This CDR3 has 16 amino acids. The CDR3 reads CASSLERGGVGETQYF. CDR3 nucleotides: TGTGCCAGCAGCTTAGAACGGGGAGGAGTCGGGGAGACCCAGTACTTC. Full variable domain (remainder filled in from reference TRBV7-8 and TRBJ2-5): GAGVSQSPRYKVAKRGQDVALRCDPISGHVSLFWYQQALGQGPEFLTYFQNEAQLDKSGLPSDRFFAERPEGSVSTLKIQRTQQEDSAVYLCASSLERGGVGETQYFGPGTRLLVL.

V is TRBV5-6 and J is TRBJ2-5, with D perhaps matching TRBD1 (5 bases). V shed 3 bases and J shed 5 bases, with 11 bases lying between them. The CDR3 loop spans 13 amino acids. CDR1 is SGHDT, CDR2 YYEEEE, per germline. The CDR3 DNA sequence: TGTGCCAGCAGCTCCATCCCAGGGGAGACCCAGTACTTC. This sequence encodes CASSSIPGETQYF.

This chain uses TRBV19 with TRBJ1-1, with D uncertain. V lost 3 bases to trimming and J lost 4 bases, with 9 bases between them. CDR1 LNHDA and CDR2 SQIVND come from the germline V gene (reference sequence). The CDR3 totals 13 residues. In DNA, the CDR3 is TGTGCCAGTAGTATTCGAGGGCCCACTGAAGCTTTCTTT. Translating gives CASSIRGPTEAFF.

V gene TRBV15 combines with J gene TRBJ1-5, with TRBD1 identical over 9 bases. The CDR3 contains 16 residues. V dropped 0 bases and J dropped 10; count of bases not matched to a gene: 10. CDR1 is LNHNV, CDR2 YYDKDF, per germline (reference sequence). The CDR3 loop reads CATSRDREDRGNPQHF. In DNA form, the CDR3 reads TGTGCCACCAGCAGAGATAGAGAGGACAGGGGTAATCCCCAGCATTTT.

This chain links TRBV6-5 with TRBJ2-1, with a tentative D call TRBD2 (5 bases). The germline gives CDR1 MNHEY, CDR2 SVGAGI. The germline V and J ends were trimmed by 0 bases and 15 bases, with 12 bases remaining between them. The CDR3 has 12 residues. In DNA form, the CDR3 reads TGTGCCAGCAGTTACTCGACCACTAGAATGTTCTTC. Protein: CASSYSTTRMFF.

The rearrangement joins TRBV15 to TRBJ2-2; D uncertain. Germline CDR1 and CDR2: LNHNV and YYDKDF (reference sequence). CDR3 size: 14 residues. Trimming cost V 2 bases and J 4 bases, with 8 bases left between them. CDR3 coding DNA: TGTGCCACCAGCAGATCAAAGGGCACCGGGGAGCTGTTTTTT. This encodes CATSRSKGTGELFF.

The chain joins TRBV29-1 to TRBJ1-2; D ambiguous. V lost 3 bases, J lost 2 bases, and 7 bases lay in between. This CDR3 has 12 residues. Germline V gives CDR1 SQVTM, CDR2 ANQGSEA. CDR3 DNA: TGCAGCGTTGAGGAGACCAACTATGGCTACACCTTC. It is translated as CSVEETNYGYTF.

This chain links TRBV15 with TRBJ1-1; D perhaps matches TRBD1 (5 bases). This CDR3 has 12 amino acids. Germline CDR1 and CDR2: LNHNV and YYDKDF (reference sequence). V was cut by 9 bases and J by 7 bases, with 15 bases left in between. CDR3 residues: CATLSPGREAFF. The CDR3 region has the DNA TGTGCCACTCTCAGCCCGGGGCGTGAAGCTTTCTTT.

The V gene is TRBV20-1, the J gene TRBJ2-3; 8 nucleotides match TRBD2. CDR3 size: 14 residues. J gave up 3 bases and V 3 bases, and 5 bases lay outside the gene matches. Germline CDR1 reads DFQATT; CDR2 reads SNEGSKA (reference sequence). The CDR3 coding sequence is TGCAGTGCTAGGAGGCGGGGGGAGACAGATACGCAGTATTTT. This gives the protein CSARRRGETDTQYF.

The CDR3 DNA is TGCGCCAGCAGCCAGCCGGGACAAGCAAACGAGCAGTACTTC. This sequence encodes CASSQPGQANEQYF. The rearrangement links TRBV4-1 to TRBJ2-7; D possibly corresponds to TRBD1 (6 bases). V lost 3 bases, J lost 5 bases, and 14 bases lay in between. Germline V gene lookup returns CDR1 MGHRA and CDR2 YSYEKL. The CDR3 has 14 residues.

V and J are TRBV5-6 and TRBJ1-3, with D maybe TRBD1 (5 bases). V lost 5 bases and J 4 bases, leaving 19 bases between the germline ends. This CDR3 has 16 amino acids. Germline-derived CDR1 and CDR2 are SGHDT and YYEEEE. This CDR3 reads CASSFPKGMRGNTIYF. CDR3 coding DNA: TGTGCCAGCAGTTTCCCAAAGGGGATGAGAGGAAACACCATATATTTT.

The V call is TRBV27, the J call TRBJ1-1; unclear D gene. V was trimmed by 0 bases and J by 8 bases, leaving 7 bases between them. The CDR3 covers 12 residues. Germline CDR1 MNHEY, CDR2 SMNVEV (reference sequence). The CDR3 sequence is CASSLSGSEAFF. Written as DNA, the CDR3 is TGTGCCAGCAGTTTATCGGGCAGCGAAGCTTTCTTT.

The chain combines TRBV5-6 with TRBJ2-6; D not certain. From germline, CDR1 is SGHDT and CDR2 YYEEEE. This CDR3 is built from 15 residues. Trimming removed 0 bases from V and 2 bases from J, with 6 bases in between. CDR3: CASSLDFTGANVLTF. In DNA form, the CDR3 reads TGTGCCAGCAGCTTGGACTTTACTGGGGCCAACGTCCTGACTTTC.

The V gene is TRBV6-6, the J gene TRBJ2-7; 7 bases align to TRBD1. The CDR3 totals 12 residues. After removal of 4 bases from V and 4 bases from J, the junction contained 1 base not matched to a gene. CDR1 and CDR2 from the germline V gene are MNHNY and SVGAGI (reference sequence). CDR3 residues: CASSLTGYEQYF. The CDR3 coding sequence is TGTGCCAGCAGTTTGACAGGGTACGAGCAGTACTTC.

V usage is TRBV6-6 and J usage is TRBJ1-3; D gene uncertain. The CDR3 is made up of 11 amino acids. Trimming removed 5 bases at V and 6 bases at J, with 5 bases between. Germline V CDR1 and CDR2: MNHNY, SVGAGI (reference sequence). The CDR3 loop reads CASSPENTIYF. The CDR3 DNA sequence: TGTGCCAGCAGTCCTGAAAACACCATATATTTT.

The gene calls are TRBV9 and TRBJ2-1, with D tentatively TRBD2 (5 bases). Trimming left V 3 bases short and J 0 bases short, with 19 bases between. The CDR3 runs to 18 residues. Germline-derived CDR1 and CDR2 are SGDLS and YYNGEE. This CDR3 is CASSARVSDVSSYNEQFF. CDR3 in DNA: TGTGCCAGCAGCGCGAGGGTCTCGGACGTGAGCTCCTACAATGAGCAGTTCTTC.